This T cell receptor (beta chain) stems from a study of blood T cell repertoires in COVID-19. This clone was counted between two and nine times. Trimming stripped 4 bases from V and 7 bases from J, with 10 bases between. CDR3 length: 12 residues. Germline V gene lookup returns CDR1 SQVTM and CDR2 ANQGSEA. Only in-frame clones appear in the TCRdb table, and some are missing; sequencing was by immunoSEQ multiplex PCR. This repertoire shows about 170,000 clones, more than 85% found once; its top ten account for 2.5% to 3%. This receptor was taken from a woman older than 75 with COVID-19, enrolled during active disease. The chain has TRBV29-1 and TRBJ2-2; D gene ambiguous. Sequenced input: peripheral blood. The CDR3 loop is CSVGLVGGELFF. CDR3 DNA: TGCAGCGTTGGTTTAGTTGGCGGGGAGCTGTTTTTT.